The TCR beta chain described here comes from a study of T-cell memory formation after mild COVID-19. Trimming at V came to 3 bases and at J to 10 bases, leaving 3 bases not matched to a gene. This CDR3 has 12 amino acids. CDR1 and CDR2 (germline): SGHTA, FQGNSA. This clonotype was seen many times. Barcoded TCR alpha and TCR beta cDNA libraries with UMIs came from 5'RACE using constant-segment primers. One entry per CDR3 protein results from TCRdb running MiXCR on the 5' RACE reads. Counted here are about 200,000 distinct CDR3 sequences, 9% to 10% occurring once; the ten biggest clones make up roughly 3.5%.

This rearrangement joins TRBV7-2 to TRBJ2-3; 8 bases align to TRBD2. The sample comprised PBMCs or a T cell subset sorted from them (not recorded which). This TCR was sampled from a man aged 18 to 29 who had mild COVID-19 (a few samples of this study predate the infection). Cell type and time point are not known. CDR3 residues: CASSFGLASQYF. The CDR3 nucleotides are TGTGCCAGCAGCTTCGGACTAGCTTCGCAGTATTTT.